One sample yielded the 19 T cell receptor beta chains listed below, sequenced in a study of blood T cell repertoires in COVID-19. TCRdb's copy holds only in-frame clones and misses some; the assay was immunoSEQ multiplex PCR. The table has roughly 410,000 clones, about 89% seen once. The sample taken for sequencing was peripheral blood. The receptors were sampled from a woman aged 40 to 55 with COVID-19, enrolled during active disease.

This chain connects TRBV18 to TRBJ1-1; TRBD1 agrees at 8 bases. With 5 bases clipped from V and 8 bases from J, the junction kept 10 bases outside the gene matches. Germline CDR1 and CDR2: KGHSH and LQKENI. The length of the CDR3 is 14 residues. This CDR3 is CASSSGQASKEAFF. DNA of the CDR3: TGTGCCAGCTCATCGGGACAGGCTTCGAAAGAAGCTTTCTTT.

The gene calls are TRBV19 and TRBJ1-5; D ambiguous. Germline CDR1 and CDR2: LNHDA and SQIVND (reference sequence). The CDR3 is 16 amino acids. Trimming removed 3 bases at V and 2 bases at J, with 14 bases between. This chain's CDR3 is CASSMADYRGNQPQHF. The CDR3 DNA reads TGTGCCAGTAGTATGGCAGACTATAGGGGCAATCAGCCCCAGCATTTT.

The CDR3 sequence: CASSHAPAGLNYGYTF. The CDR3 DNA reads as TGTGCCAGCAGCCACGCCCCCGCAGGACTAAACTATGGCTACACCTTC. This chain joins TRBV5-4 and TRBJ1-2, with no clear D. V lost 4 bases and J lost 2, with 18 bases in between. The CDR3 runs 16 residues. CDR1 SGHNT and CDR2 YYREEE come from the germline V gene (reference sequence).

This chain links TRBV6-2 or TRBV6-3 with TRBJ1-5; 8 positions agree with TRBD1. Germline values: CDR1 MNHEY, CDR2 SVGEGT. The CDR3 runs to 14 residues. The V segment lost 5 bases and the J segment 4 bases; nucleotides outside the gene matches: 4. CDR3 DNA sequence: TGTGCCAGCAGTCCCACAGGGGGTAATCAGCCCCAGCATTTT. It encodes CASSPTGGNQPQHF.

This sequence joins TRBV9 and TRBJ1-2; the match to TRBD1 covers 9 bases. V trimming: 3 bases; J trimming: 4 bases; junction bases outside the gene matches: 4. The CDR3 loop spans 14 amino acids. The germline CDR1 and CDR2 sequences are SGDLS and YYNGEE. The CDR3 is CASSAQGASYGYTF. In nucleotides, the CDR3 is TGTGCCAGCAGCGCACAGGGGGCTAGCTATGGCTACACCTTC.

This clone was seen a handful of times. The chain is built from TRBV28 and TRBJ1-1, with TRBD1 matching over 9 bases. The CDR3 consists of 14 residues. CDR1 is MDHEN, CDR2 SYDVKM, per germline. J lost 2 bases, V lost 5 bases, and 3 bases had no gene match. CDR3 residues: CASSLGQGNTEAFF. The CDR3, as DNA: TGTGCCAGCAGTCTGGGACAGGGAAACACTGAAGCTTTCTTT.

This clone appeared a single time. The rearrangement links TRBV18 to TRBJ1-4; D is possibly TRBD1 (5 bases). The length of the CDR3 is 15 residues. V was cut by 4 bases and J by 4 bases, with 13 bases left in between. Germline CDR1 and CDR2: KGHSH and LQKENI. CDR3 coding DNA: TGTGCCAGCTCACGGGACTTGATTAATAATGAAAAACTGTTTTTT. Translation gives CASSRDLINNEKLFF. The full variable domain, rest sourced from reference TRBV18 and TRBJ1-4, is NAGVMQNPRHLVRRRGQEARLRCSPMKGHSHVYWYRQLPEEGLKFMVYLQKENIIDESGMPKERFSAEFPKEGPSILRIQQVVRGDSAAYFCASSRDLINNEKLFFGSGTQLSVL.

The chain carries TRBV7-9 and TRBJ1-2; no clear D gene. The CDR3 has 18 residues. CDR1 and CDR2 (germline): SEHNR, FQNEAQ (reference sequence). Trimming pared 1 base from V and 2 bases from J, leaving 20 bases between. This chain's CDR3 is CASSLVSVGRVPNYGYTF. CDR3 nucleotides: TGTGCCAGCAGCTTAGTATCTGTTGGGAGGGTCCCAAACTATGGCTACACCTTC.

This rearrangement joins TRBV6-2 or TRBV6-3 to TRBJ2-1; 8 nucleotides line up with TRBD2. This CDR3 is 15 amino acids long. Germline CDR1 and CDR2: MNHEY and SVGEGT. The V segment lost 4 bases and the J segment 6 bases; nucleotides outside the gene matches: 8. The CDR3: CASSSKRETLNEQFF. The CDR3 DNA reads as TGTGCCAGCAGTTCCAAGCGGGAGACACTCAATGAGCAGTTCTTC.

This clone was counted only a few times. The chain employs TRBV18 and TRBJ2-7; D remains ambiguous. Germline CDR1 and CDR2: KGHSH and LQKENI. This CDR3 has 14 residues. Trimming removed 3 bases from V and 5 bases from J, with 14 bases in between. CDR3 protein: CASSPSPIVDEQYF. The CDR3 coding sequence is TGTGCCAGCTCACCCTCCCCGATAGTCGACGAGCAGTACTTC.

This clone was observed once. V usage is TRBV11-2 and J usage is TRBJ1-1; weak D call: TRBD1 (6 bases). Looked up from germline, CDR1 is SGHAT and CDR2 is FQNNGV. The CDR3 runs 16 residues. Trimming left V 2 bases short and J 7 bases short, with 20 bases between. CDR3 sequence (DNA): TGTGCCAGCAGCTTAAATGCCAGGGGAATCTTCTTTGAAGCTTTCTTT. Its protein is CASSLNARGIFFEAFF.

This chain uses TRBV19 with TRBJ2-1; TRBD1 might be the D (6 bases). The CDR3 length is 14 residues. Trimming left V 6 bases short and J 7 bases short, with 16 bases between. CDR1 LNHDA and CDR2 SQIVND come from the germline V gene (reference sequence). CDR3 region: CASSVSGTINEQFF. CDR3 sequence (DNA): TGTGCCAGTAGCGTATCCGGGACAATTAATGAGCAGTTCTTC.

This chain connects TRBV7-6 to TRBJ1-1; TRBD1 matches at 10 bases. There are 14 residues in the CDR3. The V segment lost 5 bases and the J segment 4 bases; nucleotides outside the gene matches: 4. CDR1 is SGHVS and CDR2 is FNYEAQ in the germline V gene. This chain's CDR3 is CASSPWTGGTEAFF. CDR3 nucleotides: TGTGCCAGCAGCCCGTGGACAGGGGGCACTGAAGCTTTCTTT.

CDR3 nucleotides: TGTGCCAGCAGCTTGAACAGGGGGCACGGGGAGCTGTTTTTT. It yields the protein CASSLNRGHGELFF. The V and J genes are TRBV11-3 and TRBJ2-2, with 9 positions matching TRBD1. Germline trimming cut 3 bases from V and 7 bases from J; bases unmatched to any gene: 3. The germline V gene has CDR1 SGHNT and CDR2 YENEEA. The CDR3 is 14 amino acids.

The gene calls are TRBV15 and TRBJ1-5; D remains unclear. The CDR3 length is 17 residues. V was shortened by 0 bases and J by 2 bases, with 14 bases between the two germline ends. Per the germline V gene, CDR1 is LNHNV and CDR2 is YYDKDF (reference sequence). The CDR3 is CATSRDRLSAGNQPQHF. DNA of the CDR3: TGTGCCACCAGCAGAGATCGACTGTCTGCGGGCAATCAGCCCCAGCATTTT.

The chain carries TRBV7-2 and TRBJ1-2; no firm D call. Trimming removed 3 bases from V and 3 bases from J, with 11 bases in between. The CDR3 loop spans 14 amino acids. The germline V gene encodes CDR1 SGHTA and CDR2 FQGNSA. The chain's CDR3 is CASSLAGRYYGYTF. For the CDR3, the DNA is TGTGCCAGCAGCTTGGCCGGGAGGTACTATGGCTACACCTTC. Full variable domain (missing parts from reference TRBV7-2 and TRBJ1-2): GAGVSQSPSNKVTEKGKDVELRCDPISGHTALYWYRQSLGQGLEFLIYFQGNSAPDKSGLPSDRFSAERTGGSVSTLTIQRTQQEDSAVYLCASSLAGRYYGYTFGSGTRLTVV.

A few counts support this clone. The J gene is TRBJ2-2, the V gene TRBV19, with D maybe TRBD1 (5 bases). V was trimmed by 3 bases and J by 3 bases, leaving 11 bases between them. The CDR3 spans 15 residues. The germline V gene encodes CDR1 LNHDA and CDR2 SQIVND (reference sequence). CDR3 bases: TGTGCCAGTAGTATGGCTGACAGTTACACCGGGGAGCTGTTTTTT. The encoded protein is CASSMADSYTGELFF.

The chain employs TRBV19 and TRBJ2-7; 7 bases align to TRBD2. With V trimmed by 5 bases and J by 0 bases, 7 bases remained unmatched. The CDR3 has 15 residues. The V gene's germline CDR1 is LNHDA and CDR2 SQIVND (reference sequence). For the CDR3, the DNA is TGTGCCAGTAGTCTATTGCGGGGGACCTCCTACGAGCAGTACTTC. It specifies CASSLLRGTSYEQYF.

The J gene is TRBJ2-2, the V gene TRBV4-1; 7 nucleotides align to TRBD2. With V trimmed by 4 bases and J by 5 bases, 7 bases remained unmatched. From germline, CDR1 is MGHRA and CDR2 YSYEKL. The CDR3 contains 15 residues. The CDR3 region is CASSRGRAPTGELFF. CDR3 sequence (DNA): TGCGCCAGCAGCCGGGGGAGGGCACCTACCGGGGAGCTGTTTTTT.